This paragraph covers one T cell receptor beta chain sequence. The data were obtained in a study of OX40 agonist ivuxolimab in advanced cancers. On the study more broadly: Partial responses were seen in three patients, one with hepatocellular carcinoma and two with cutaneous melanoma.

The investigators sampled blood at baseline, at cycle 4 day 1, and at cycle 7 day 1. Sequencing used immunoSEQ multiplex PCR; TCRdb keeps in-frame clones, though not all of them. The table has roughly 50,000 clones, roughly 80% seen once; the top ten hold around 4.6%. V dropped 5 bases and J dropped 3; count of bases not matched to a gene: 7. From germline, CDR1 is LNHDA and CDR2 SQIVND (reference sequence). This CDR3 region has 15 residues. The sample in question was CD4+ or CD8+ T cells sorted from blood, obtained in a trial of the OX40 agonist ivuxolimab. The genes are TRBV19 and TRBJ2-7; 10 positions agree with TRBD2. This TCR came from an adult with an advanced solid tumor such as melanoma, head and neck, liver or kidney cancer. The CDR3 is CASSRSSGSNYEQYF. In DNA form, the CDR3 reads TGTGCCAGTAGTCGATCTAGCGGGAGTAACTACGAGCAGTACTTC.